These 19 T cell receptor beta chains were all obtained from the same sample, sequenced in a study of blood T cell repertoires in COVID-19 (dated by TCRdb to 2018 to 2021). Receptors were amplified or captured by the immunoSEQ multiplex PCR assay. As stored in TCRdb, this immuneACCESS dataset retains in-frame rearrangements with V and J assigned. A fraction of the clones does not appear; measured against another copy, unresolved V genes explain less than half of the discrepancy, and the remainder lacks a known reason. The sample has some 330,000 clones on record, 80% to 90% of them singletons. The ten largest clones represent about 5% of the sample. The sequenced sample was PBMCs or T cells enriched from blood (not recorded which). The receptors here all came from a man aged 25 to 40 who had recovered from COVID-19.

DNA of the CDR3: TGCGCCAGCAGCCCCAGACAGCCCTCCTACAATGAGCAGTTCTTC. Residues: CASSPRQPSYNEQFF. V is TRBV5-1 and J is TRBJ2-1; a possible D gene is TRBD1 (5 bases). CDR3 length: 15 amino acids. In germline, CDR1 is SGHRS, CDR2 YFSETQ. Trimming took off 4 bases at V and 0 bases at J, with 11 bases between the two ends.

The V gene is TRBV2, the J gene TRBJ2-7; 9 bases are shared with TRBD2. Looked up from germline, CDR1 is SNHLY and CDR2 is FYNNEI. The ends lost 6 bases at V and 6 bases at J; junction bases unmatched: 9. The CDR3 consists of 14 residues. In DNA, the CDR3 is TGTGCCAGCAGACTTGCGGGGGGGCTAGGCGAGCAGTACTTC. It encodes CASRLAGGLGEQYF.

A single count supports this clone. The CDR3 spells CASSLGGVGDTQYF. DNA of the CDR3: TGTGCCAGCAGTTTGGGGGGGGTGGGAGATACGCAGTATTTT. The V call is TRBV28, the J call TRBJ2-3, with 7 positions matching TRBD2. The CDR3 extends over 14 amino acids. J lost 5 bases, V lost 3 bases, and 5 bases had no gene match. The germline V gene has CDR1 MDHEN and CDR2 SYDVKM.

The chain couples TRBV27 to TRBJ2-5, with TRBD1 identical over 9 bases. Germline CDR1 reads MNHEY; CDR2 reads SMNVEV (reference sequence). This CDR3 has 15 residues. The trim removed 0 bases at V and 7 bases at J, leaving 6 bases unmatched. The CDR3 coding sequence is TGTGCCAGCAGTTTATCGGACAGGGGAGTGGGGACCCAGTACTTC. This codes for CASSLSDRGVGTQYF.

V gene TRBV19 combines with J gene TRBJ2-7; a weak D match, TRBD1 (7 bases). This CDR3 is built from 14 residues. Germline values: CDR1 LNHDA, CDR2 SQIVND (reference sequence). Trimming left V 4 bases short and J 4 bases short, with 14 bases between. The CDR3 DNA follows: TGTGCCAGTAGTAGACAGGGACTCCCTTACGAGCAGTACTTC. It is translated as CASSRQGLPYEQYF. The variable domain in full, with the rest retrieved from reference TRBV19 and TRBJ2-7, is DGGITQSPKYLFRKEGQNVTLSCEQNLNHDAMYWYRQDPGQGLRLIYYSQIVNDFQKGDIAEGYSVSREKKESFPLTVTSAQKNPTAFYLCASSRQGLPYEQYFGPGTRLTVT.

V gene TRBV2 combines with J gene TRBJ1-5; D perhaps matches TRBD1 (5 bases). CDR1 is SNHLY and CDR2 is FYNNEI in the germline V gene. Trimming took off 7 bases at V and 3 bases at J, with 13 bases between the two ends. The CDR3 extends over 14 amino acids. CDR3 region: CASNVAGLNQPQHF. The CDR3 DNA reads TGTGCCAGCAACGTTGCAGGGCTCAATCAGCCCCAGCATTTT.

The gene calls are TRBV27 and TRBJ1-5; 10 bases are a match to TRBD1. Trimming at V came to 10 bases and at J to 1 base, leaving 4 bases not matched to a gene. Germline CDR1 is MNHEY and CDR2 is SMNVEV (reference sequence). The CDR3 runs to 14 residues. The CDR3 nucleotides read TGTGCCACTCGGACAGGGGGAAGCAATCAGCCCCAGCATTTT. Its translation: CATRTGGSNQPQHF.

This chain joins TRBV2 and TRBJ1-6, with 8 positions matching TRBD1. This CDR3 region has 14 residues. After removal of 4 bases from V and 8 bases from J, the junction contained 4 bases not matched to a gene. The germline gives CDR1 SNHLY, CDR2 FYNNEI. CDR3 region: CASSAGQGYSPLHF. The CDR3 DNA sequence: TGTGCCAGCAGTGCTGGACAGGGTTATTCACCCCTCCACTTT.

On this clone: Because the CDR3's place on the DNA is in doubt, the DNA is left out and the CDR3 is given as listed by TCRdb. The chain couples TRBV21-1 to TRBJ2-3; TRBD1, the table's D call, was not compared with the DNA. TRBV21-1 is designated a pseudogene. The CDR3 length is 17 residues, termini included. The chain's CDR3 is CASSKVWGQGATDTQYF.

Details on this clone: Other DNA sequences within the sample encode an identical CDR3. The J gene is TRBJ2-7, the V gene TRBV11-2; 8 positions agree with TRBD1. The germline V gene has CDR1 SGHAT and CDR2 FQNNGV. V lost 1 base to trimming and J lost 0 bases; unmatched junction nucleotides: 2. This CDR3 region has 15 residues. CDR3: CASSLGGQGSYEQYF. The CDR3 bases are TGTGCCAGCAGCTTAGGCGGACAGGGCTCCTACGAGCAGTACTTC. Drawing the rest from reference TRBV11-2 and TRBJ2-7, the complete variable domain is EAGVAQSPRYKIIEKRQSVAFWCNPISGHATLYWYQQILGQGPKLLIQFQNNGVVDDSQLPKDRFSAERLKGVDSTLKIQPAKLEDSAVYLCASSLGGQGSYEQYFGPGTRLTVT.

This chain's CDR3 is CASSPRRGQETQYF. The CDR3, as DNA: TGTGCCAGTTCCCCCCGCCGGGGACAAGAGACCCAGTACTTC. This chain uses TRBV27 with TRBJ2-5; D perhaps matches TRBD2 (5 bases). CDR1 is MNHEY, CDR2 SMNVEV, per germline (reference sequence). The V gene lost 9 bases and the J gene lost 2 bases, with 16 bases spanning the gap. The CDR3 has 14 residues.

This clone occurred a few times. The gene calls are TRBV10-2 and TRBJ1-2, with a weak D call TRBD1 (5 bases). The CDR3 sequence is 16 residues long. The V end was cut by 5 bases, the J end by 2 bases, with 18 bases between. From germline, CDR1 is WSHSY and CDR2 SAAADI. CDR3: CASSNLGRVPNYGYTF. DNA for the CDR3: TGCGCCAGCAGTAACCTAGGCAGGGTCCCCAACTATGGCTACACCTTC.

J is TRBJ1-2 and V is TRBV6-1; 9 bases are a match to TRBD1. V lost 7 bases, J lost 4 bases, and 13 bases stayed unmatched. The CDR3 extends over 16 amino acids. Germline V gene sequence: CDR1 MNHNS, CDR2 SASEGT. CDR3 coding DNA: TGTGCCAGCACTGATTCCGGGACAGGGTTTTTCTATGGCTACACCTTC. This translates into CASTDSGTGFFYGYTF.

The chain combines TRBV5-8 with TRBJ2-1; 9 bases agree with TRBD2. V lost 6 bases to trimming and J lost 7 bases; unmatched junction nucleotides: 8. This CDR3 region has 14 residues. In germline, CDR1 is SGHTS, CDR2 YDEGEE. CDR3 DNA: TGTGCCAGCATAGCTAGCGGGGATTTAAATGAGCAGTTCTTC. Translation: CASIASGDLNEQFF.

V gene TRBV6-5 combines with J gene TRBJ2-7, with TRBD1 identical over 10 bases. Unmatched junction bases numbered 14, after V lost 8 bases and J lost 7 bases. The CDR3 has 15 amino acids. Germline CDR1 MNHEY, CDR2 SVGAGI. CDR3 bases: TGTGCCAGCTCCTCTCAGGGACAGGGGTCAGGAGAGCAGTACTTC. It codes for CASSSQGQGSGEQYF.

This clone was detected only once. V and J are TRBV5-1 and TRBJ2-7, with 9 bases fitting TRBD1. V lost 2 bases to trimming and J lost 7 bases; unmatched junction nucleotides: 7. The CDR3 has 14 residues. CDR1 and CDR2 from the germline V gene are SGHRS and YFSETQ. The CDR3 bases are TGCGCCAGCAGCTTTGAGGACAGGGGTGGTGAGCAGTACTTC. This translates into CASSFEDRGGEQYF.

V is TRBV5-6 and J is TRBJ1-2; TRBD1 aligns across 8 bases. From germline, CDR1 is SGHDT and CDR2 YYEEEE. The V segment lost 2 bases and the J segment 2 bases; nucleotides outside the gene matches: 11. The CDR3 covers 17 residues. DNA of the CDR3: TGTGCCAGCAGCTTCGGTCCCGGGACAGGAGAGAACTATGGCTACACCTTC. Protein: CASSFGPGTGENYGYTF.

The rearrangement links TRBV11-2 to TRBJ2-5; a possible D gene is TRBD1 (5 bases). The CDR3 totals 15 residues. Germline lookup yields CDR1 SGHAT and CDR2 FQNNGV. The V and J ends lost 1 base and 5 bases respectively, with 14 bases between them. CDR3: CASSLAPGMRETQYF. The CDR3 region has the DNA TGTGCCAGCAGCTTAGCCCCAGGGATGCGTGAGACCCAGTACTTC.

The chain links TRBV7-9 to TRBJ1-5; 10 bases align to TRBD1. Germline-derived CDR1 and CDR2 are SEHNR and FQNEAQ (reference sequence). After removal of 5 bases from V and 0 bases from J, the junction contained 4 bases not matched to a gene. The CDR3 sequence is 16 residues long. The CDR3 DNA sequence: TGTGCCAGCAGCGACGGGACAGGGGATAGCAATCAGCCCCAGCATTTT. As protein: CASSDGTGDSNQPQHF.